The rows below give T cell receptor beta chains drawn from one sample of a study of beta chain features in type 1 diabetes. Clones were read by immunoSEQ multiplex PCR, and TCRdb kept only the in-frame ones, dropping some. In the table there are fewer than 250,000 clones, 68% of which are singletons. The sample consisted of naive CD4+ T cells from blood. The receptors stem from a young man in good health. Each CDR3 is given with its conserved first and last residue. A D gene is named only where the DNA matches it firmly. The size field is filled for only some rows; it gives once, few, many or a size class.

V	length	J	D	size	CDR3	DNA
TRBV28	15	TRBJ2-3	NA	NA	CASSLIGGPTDTQYF	TGTGCCAGCAGTTTAATAGGAGGCCCCACAGATACGCAGTATTTT
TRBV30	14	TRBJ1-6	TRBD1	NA	CAWSLGTDNSPLHF	TGTGCCTGGAGTTTGGGGACAGATAATTCACCCCTCCACTTT
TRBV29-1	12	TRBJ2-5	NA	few	CSVDPYQETQYF	TGCAGCGTTGACCCGTACCAAGAGACCCAGTACTTC
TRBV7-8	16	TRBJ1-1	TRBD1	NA	CASSLTWDRINTEAFF	TGTGCCAGCAGCTTAACCTGGGACAGGATCAACACTGAAGCTTTCTTT
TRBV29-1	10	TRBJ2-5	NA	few	CSVEEETQYF	TGCAGCGTTGAAGAAGAGACCCAGTACTTC
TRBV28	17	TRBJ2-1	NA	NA	CASSCILPEDPTNEQFF	TGTGCCAGCAGTTGTATTCTTCCAGAGGACCCTACGAATGAGCAGTTCTTC
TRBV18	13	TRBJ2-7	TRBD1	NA	CASSPPDRAEQYF	TGTGCCAGCTCACCGCCTGACAGGGCCGAGCAGTACTTC
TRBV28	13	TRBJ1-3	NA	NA	CASSLDLANTIYF	TGTGCCAGCAGTTTAGACCTCGCGAACACCATATATTTT
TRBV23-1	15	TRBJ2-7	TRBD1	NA	CASSQLGTGEVEQYF	TGCGCCAGCAGTCAACTGGGGACAGGGGAAGTCGAGCAGTACTTC
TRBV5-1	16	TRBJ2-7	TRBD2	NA	CASSSPSGSVFYEQYF	TGCGCCAGCAGCTCGCCTAGCGGGAGCGTCTTTTACGAGCAGTACTTC
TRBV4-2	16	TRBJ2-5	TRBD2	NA	CASSQDPPTSYETQYF	TGTGCCAGCAGCCAAGACCCACCGACTAGCTACGAGACCCAGTACTTC
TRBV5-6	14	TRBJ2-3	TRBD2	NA	CASSLRLAGDTQYF	TGTGCCAGCAGCCTTCGACTAGCGGGGGATACGCAGTATTTT
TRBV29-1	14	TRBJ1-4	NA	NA	CSLMVQGWGEKLFF	TGCAGCCTCATGGTCCAAGGATGGGGTGAAAAACTGTTTTTT
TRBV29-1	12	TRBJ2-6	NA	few	CSAETGANVLTF	TGCAGCGCCGAGACTGGGGCCAACGTCCTGACTTTC
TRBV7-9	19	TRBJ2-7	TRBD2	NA	CASSPLVASGSPGTYEQYF	TGTGCCAGCAGCCCTCTCGTGGCTAGCGGGTCCCCAGGGACCTACGAGCAGTACTTC
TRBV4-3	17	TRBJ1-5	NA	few	CASSQEVGDTGFQPQHF	TGCGCCAGCAGCCAAGAAGTCGGCGACACAGGGTTTCAGCCCCAGCATTTT
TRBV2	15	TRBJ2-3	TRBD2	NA	CASSFSGASTDTQYF	TGTGCCAGCAGTTTTAGCGGGGCTAGCACAGATACGCAGTATTTT
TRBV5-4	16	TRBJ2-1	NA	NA	CASSRAGFSSYNEQFF	TGTGCCAGCAGCCGAGCGGGTTTCTCCTCCTACAATGAGCAGTTCTTC
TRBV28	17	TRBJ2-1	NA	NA	CASSLSLRTPRYNEQFF	TGTGCCAGCAGTTTATCTCTTCGGACACCCCGTTACAATGAGCAGTTCTTC
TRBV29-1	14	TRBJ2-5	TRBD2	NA	CSVVLLAAGGVQYF	TGCAGCGTTGTCCTTTTAGCGGCTGGGGGGGTCCAGTACTTC
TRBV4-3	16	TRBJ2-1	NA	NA	CASSQTGISGNNEQFF	TGCGCCAGCAGCCAGACAGGGATTAGCGGGAACAATGAGCAGTTCTTC
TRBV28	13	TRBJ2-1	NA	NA	CASSLGRSNEQFF	TGTGCCAGCAGTTTGGGCAGGAGCAATGAGCAGTTCTTC
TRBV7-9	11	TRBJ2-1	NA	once	CASSRTDEQFF	TGTGCCAGCAGTCGGACCGATGAGCAGTTCTTC
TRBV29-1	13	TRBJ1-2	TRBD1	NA	CSAGGQGADGYTF	TGCAGCGCCGGAGGACAGGGGGCAGATGGCTACACCTTC
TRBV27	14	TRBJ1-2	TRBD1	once	CASRQKQGFYGYTF	TGTGCCAGCAGGCAAAAACAGGGGTTCTATGGCTACACCTTC
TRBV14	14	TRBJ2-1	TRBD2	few	CATAAGGVYNEQFF	TGTGCCACCGCCGCGGGGGGGGTTTACAATGAGCAGTTCTTC
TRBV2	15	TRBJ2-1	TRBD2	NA	CASSVRAGGNNEQFF	TGTGCCAGCAGTGTAAGAGCGGGAGGCAACAATGAGCAGTTCTTC
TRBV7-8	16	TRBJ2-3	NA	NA	CASSQERTTNTDTQYF	TGTGCCAGCAGCCAAGAGCGGACAACGAACACAGATACGCAGTATTTT
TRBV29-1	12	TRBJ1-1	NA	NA	CSVEPVNTEAFF	TGCAGCGTTGAACCCGTTAACACTGAAGCTTTCTTT
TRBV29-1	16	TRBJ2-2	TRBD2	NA	CSVGRLAGSNTGELFF	TGCAGCGTTGGAAGACTAGCGGGCTCGAACACCGGGGAGCTGTTTTTT
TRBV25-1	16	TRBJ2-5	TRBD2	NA	CASSEYSASGQETQYF	TGTGCCAGCAGTGAATATTCCGCTAGCGGGCAAGAGACCCAGTACTTC
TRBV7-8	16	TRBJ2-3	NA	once	CASSLLGAISTDTQYF	TGTGCCAGCAGCTTACTAGGGGCGATAAGCACAGATACGCAGTATTTT
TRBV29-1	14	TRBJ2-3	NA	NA	CSVGAGLSTDTQYF	TGCAGCGTGGGAGCAGGGTTGAGCACAGATACGCAGTATTTT
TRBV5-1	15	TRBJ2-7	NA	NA	CASSFGGTSSYEQYF	TGCGCCAGCAGCTTCGGCGGGACGAGCTCCTACGAGCAGTACTTC
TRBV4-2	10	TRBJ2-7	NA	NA	CAPWDYEQYF	TGTGCCCCCTGGGACTACGAGCAGTACTTC
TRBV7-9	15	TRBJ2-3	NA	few	CASSPSGGSGDTQYF	TGTGCCAGCAGCCCAAGTGGGGGATCGGGAGATACGCAGTATTTT
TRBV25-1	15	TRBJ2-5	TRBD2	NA	CASTNGGGMEETQYF	TGTGCCAGTACTAACGGGGGAGGGATGGAGGAGACCCAGTACTTC
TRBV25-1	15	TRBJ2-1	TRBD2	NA	CASSEAGGPYNEQFF	TGTGCCAGCAGTGAAGCGGGAGGGCCGTACAATGAGCAGTTCTTC
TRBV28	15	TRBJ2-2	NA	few	CASRGTRGNTGELFF	TGTGCCAGCAGAGGGACAAGGGGAAACACCGGGGAGCTGTTTTTT
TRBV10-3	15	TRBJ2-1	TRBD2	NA	CAIRTGTSLENEQFF	TGTGCCATCAGAACCGGGACTAGTCTAGAGAATGAGCAGTTCTTC
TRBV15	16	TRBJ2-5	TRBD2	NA	CASRGASGSLGETQYF	TGTGCCTCCCGAGGGGCTAGCGGGAGCCTAGGAGAGACCCAGTACTTC
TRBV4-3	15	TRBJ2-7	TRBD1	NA	CASSQELGQGYEQYF	TGCGCCAGCAGCCAAGAATTGGGACAGGGCTACGAGCAGTACTTC
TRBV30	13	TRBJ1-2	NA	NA	CAWSVRGYHGYTF	TGTGCCTGGAGTGTACGGGGCTACCATGGCTACACCTTC
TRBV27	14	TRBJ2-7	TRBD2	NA	CASRARTSGNEQYF	TGTGCCAGCAGGGCCCGGACTAGCGGAAACGAGCAGTACTTC
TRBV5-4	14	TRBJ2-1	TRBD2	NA	CASSLTSGNNEQFF	TGTGCCAGCAGCTTGACTAGCGGAAACAATGAGCAGTTCTTC
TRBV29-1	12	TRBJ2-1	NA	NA	CSVDASYNEQFF	TGCAGCGTTGACGCCTCCTACAATGAGCAGTTCTTC